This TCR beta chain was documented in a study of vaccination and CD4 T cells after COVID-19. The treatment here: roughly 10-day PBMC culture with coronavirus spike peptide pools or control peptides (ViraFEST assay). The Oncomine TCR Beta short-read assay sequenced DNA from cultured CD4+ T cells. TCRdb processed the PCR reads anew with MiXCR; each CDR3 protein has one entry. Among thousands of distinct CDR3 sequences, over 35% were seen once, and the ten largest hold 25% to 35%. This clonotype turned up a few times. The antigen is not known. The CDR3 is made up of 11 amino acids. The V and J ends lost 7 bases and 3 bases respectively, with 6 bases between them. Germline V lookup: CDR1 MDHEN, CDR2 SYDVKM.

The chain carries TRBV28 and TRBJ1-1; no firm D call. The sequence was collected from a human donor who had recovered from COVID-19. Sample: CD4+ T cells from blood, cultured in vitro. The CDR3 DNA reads TGTGCCAGCATAAAGTACACTGAAGCTTTCTTT. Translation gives CASIKYTEAFF. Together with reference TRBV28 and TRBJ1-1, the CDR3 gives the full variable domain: DVKVTQSSRYLVKRTGEKVFLECVQDMDHENMFWYRQDPGLGLRLIYFSYDVKMKEKGDIPEGYSVSREKKERFSLILESASTNQTSMYLCASIKYTEAFFGQGTRLTVV.